These T cell receptor beta chains were read from a single sample in a study of blood T cell repertoires in COVID-19. Using immunoSEQ multiplex PCR, the repertoire was profiled, and TCRdb retains in-frame clones only, with some absent. The sample holds under 300,000 clones, around nine tenths seen once. The sequenced sample was PBMCs or T cells enriched from blood (not recorded which). Receptors originate from a woman aged 45-59 years who had recovered from COVID-19. CDR3s include the opening cysteine and the closing phenylalanine or tryptophan. A D gene is named only where the DNA matches it firmly. Part of the rows lack a size; the others show once, few, many or a class for expanded clones.

J gene,D gene,V gene,clone size,CDR3 DNA,CDR3 protein
TRBJ2-1,.,TRBV4-2,.,TGTGCCAGCAGCCAAGATCCGGGACTGTCCTACAATGAGCAGTTCTTC,CASSQDPGLSYNEQFF
TRBJ1-5,.,TRBV10-3,.,TGTGCCATCAGTGAGGGCCTGGGGGGTAGCAATCAGCCCCAGCATTTT,CAISEGLGGSNQPQHF
TRBJ1-2,.,TRBV19,.,TGTGCCACCGAGGGCTACCCTAACTATGGCTACACCTTC,CATEGYPNYGYTF
TRBJ1-5,TRBD1,TRBV7-6,.,TGTGCCAGCAGCCCCGACAGGGAGCCTGATCAGCCCCAGCATTTT,CASSPDREPDQPQHF
TRBJ1-2,.,TRBV6-5,.,TGTGCCAGCAGTTCACTTGTACACAGGGCTGGCTACACCTTC,CASSSLVHRAGYTF
TRBJ1-5,.,TRBV12-3/TRBV12-4,.,TGTGCCAGCAGCCCCTCGAATCAGCCCCAGCATTTT,CASSPSNQPQHF
TRBJ1-3,.,TRBV11-2,few,TGTGCCAGCAGCCCTTATAACAGGGACGGAAACACCATATATTTT,CASSPYNRDGNTIYF
TRBJ1-1,.,TRBV15,.,TGTGCCACCAGCAGAGAGACAGGTTCGGCCGAAGCTTTCTTT,CATSRETGSAEAFF
TRBJ2-2,TRBD1,TRBV7-3,.,TGTGCCAGCAGCTTAGTGAGATCCGGGACAGGGAACACCGGGGAGCTGTTTTTT,CASSLVRSGTGNTGELFF
TRBJ1-5,.,TRBV28,.,TGTGCCAGCAGTTTGCAGGGAGGCCTCTGGACTCAGCCCCAGCATTTT,CASSLQGGLWTQPQHF
TRBJ2-3,.,TRBV29-1,.,TGCAGCGTTGACAGGGGCACAGATACGCAGTATTTT,CSVDRGTDTQYF
TRBJ1-3,.,TRBV16,.,TGTGCCAGCAGCCTAACGAAACAGGGAAACACCATATATTTT,CASSLTKQGNTIYF
TRBJ2-7,.,TRBV27,.,TGTGCCAGCAGTTTAGGGGTACAGGGTCAGAACGAGCAGTACTTC,CASSLGVQGQNEQYF